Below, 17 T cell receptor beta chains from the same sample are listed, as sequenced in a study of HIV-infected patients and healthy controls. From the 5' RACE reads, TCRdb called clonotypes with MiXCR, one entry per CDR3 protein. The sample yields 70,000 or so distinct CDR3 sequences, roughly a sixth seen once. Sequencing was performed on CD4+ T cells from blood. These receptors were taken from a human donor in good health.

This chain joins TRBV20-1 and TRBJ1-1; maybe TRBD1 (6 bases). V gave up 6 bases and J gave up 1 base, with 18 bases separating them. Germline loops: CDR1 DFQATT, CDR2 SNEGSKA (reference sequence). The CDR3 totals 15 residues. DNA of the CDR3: TGCAGTGCATGGAGGGGTGGGGGGGCGAACACTGAAGCTTTCTTT. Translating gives CSAWRGGGANTEAFF.

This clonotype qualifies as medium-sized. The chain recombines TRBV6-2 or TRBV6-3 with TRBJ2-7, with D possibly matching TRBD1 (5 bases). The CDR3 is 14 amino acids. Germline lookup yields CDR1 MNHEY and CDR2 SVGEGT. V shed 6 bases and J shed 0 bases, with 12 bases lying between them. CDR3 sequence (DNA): TGTGCCAGCAGAAACCGACAGAGCTCCTACGAGCAGTACTTC. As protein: CASRNRQSSYEQYF.

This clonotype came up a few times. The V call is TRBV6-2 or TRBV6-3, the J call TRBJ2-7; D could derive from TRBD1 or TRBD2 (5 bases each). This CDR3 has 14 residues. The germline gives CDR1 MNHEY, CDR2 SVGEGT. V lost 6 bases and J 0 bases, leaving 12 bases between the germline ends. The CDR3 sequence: CASSPGTVSYEQYF. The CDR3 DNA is TGTGCCAGCAGCCCCGGGACCGTCTCCTACGAGCAGTACTTC.

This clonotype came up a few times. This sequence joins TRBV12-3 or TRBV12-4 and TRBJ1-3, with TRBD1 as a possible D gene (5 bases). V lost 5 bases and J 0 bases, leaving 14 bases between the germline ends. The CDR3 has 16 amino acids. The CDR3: CASSPRRDVSGNTIYF. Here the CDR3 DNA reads TGTGCCAGCAGTCCGCGGCGGGACGTCTCTGGAAACACCATATATTTT.

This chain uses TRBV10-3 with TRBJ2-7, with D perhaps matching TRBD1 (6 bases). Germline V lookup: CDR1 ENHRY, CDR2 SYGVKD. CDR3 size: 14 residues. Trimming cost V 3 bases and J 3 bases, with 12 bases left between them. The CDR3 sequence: CAISDRDTNYEQYF. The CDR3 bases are TGTGCCATCAGTGACCGGGACACAAACTACGAGCAGTACTTC.

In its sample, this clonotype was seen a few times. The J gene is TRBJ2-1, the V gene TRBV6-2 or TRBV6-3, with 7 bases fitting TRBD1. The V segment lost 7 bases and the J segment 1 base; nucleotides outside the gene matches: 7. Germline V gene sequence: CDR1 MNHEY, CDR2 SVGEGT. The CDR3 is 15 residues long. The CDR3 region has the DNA TGTGCCAGCATCAACACAGGGGCTTCCTACAATGAGCAGTTCTTC. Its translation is CASINTGASYNEQFF.

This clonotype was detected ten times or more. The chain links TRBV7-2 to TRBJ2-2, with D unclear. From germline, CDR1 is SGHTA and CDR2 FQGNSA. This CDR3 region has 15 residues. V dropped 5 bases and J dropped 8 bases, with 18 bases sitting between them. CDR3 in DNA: TGTGCCAGCAGCCAGCTGGTAGTGGGTCGGGGGGAGCTGTTTTTT. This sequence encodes CASSQLVVGRGELFF. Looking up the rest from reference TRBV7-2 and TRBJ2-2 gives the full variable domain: GAGVSQSPSNKVTEKGKDVELRCDPISGHTALYWYRQSLGQGLEFLIYFQGNSAPDKSGLPSDRFSAERTGGSVSTLTIQRTQQEDSAVYLCASSQLVVGRGELFFGEGSRLTVL.

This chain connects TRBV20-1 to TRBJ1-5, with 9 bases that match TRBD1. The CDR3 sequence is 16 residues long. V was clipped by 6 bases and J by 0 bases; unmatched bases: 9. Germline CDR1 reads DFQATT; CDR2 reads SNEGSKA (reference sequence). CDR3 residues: CSASTGGRNSNQPQHF. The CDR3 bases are TGCAGTGCAAGTACAGGGGGCCGGAATAGCAATCAGCCCCAGCATTTT.

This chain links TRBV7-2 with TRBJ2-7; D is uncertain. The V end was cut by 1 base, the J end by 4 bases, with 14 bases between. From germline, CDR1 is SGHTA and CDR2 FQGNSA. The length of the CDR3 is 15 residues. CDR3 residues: CASSLEAASVYEQYF. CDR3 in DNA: TGTGCCAGCAGCTTAGAGGCTGCCTCCGTGTACGAGCAGTACTTC.

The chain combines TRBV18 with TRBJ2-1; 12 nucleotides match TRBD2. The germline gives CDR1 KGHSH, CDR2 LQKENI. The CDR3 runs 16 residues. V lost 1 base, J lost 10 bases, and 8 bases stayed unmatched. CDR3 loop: CASSPLPPSGGEEQFF. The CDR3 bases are TGTGCCAGCTCACCACTCCCGCCTAGCGGGGGGGAGGAGCAGTTCTTC.

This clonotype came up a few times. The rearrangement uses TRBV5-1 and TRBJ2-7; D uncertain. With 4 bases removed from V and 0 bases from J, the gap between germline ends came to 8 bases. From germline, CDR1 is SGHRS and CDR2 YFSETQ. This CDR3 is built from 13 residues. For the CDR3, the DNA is TGCGCCAGCAGCCACGGAGACTCCTACGAGCAGTACTTC. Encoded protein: CASSHGDSYEQYF.

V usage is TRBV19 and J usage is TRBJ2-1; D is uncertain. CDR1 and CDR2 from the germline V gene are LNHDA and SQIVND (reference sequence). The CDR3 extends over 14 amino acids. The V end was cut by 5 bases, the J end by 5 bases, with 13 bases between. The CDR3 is CASSPRWPNNEQFF. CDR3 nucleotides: TGTGCCAGTAGTCCCCGGTGGCCAAACAATGAGCAGTTCTTC.

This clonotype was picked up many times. In DNA form, the CDR3 reads TGTGCCATCAGTGGGGGACAGGGTGAAGGCTACACCTTC. Translated: CAISGGQGEGYTF. The V and J genes are TRBV10-3 and TRBJ1-2; TRBD1 matches 9 bases. In germline, CDR1 is ENHRY, CDR2 SYGVKD. The CDR3 loop spans 13 amino acids. The J segment lost 8 bases and the V segment lost 4 bases, leaving 5 bases of the junction unmatched.

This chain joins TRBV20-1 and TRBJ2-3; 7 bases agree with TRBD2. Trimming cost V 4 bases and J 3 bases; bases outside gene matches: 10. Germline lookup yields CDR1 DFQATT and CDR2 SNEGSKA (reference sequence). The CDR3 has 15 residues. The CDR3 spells CSAIQRGDPTDTQYF. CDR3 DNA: TGCAGTGCTATTCAACGGGGGGACCCTACAGATACGCAGTATTTT.

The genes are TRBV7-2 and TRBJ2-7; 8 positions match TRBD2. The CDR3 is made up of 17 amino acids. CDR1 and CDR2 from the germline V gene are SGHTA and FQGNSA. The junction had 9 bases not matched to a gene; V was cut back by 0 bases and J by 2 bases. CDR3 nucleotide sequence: TGTGCCAGCAGCTTAGCGGTTATTCGGGAGGGCCCCTACGAGCAGTACTTC. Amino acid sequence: CASSLAVIREGPYEQYF.

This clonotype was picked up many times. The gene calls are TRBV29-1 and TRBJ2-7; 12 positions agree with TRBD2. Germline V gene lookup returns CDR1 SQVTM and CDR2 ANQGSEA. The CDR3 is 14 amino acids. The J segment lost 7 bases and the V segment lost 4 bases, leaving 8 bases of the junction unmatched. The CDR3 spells CSVVVLAGGGEQYF. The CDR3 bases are TGCAGCGTTGTCGTACTAGCGGGAGGAGGAGAGCAGTACTTC.

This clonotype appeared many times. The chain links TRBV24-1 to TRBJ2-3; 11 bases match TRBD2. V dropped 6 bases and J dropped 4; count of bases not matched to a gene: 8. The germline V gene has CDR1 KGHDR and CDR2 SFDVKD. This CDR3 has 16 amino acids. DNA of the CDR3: TGTGCCACCAGTTCTAGCGGGAGGCTGGTGTCAGATACGCAGTATTTT. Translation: CATSSSGRLVSDTQYF.